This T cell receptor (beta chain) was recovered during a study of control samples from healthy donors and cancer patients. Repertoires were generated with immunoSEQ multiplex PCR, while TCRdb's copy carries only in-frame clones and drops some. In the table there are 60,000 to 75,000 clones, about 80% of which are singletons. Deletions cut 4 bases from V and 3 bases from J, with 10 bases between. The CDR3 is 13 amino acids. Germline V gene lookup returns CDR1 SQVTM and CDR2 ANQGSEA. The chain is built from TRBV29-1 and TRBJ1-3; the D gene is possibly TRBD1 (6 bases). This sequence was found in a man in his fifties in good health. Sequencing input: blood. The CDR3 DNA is TGCAGCGTTGGGGGGGGCTTTGGAAACACCATATATTTT. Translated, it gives CSVGGGFGNTIYF. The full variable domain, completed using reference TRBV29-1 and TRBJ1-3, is SAVISQKPSRDICQRGTSLTIQCQVDSQVTMMFWYRQQPGQSLTLIATANQGSEATYESGFVIDKFPISRPNLTFSTLTVSNMSPEDSSIYLCSVGGGFGNTIYFGEGSWLTVV.